The entry below describes one TCR beta chain. Its antigen is as yet unknown. This entry is derived from a study of CD8+ T cells in alopecia areata. Broader study findings: Having just one nonresponder leaves the connection between baseline CD8+ expansion and response unresolved.

Germline V gives CDR1 PRHDT, CDR2 FYEKMQ (reference sequence). The CDR3 sequence is 13 residues long. V dropped 5 bases and J dropped 12 bases, with 18 bases sitting between them. RNA was extracted and reverse transcribed into cDNA as the sequencing template. The method was immunoSEQ multiplex PCR; TCRdb's version includes in-frame clones alone and lacks a portion of them. This sample has about 140,000 clones, with around 82% found just once. Stated treatment: oral pan-JAK inhibitor, 5-10 mg twice daily. This chain joins TRBV13 and TRBJ2-3; D is unresolved. The sample in question was CD8+ T cells sorted from blood, obtained at week 4, from a patient treated with tofacitinib. The receptor was isolated from a human donor with alopecia areata. This chain's CDR3 is CASSPPDRMDQYF. DNA for the CDR3: TGTGCCAGCAGCCCCCCGGACCGAATGGACCAGTATTTT. The variable domain in full, completed from reference TRBV13 and TRBJ2-3, reads AAGVIQSPRHLIKEKRETATLKCYPIPRHDTVYWYQQGPGQDPQFLISFYEKMQSDKGSIPDRFSAQQFSDYHSELNMSSLELGDSALYFCASSPPDRMDQYFGPGTRLTVL.